These T cell receptor beta chains were read from a single sample in a study of response to subunit inactivated influenza vaccine. TCRdb reanalysed the RT-PCR reads using MiXCR and keeps one entry per CDR3 protein. The sample has about 800,000 distinct CDR3 sequences; 21% are singletons. The sequencing here drew on PBMCs from blood, taken 5 to 6 days after vaccination. Receptors were obtained from a man aged 50-59 years who received an inactivated influenza vaccine. The CDR3 runs from the conserved cysteine through the conserved F or W. The order of the fields is D gene, V gene, clone size, J gene, CDR3 DNA, CDR3 protein. The D gene is left open where the match is weak. Clone size appears in some rows only: once, few, many, or a class for an expanded clone.

D gene: TRBD2
V gene: TRBV6-5
clone size: .
J gene: TRBJ2-3
CDR3 DNA: TGTGCCAGCAGTTACTCCACCGGGGGTAGCGGGGATATAGATACGCAGTATTTT
CDR3 protein: CASSYSTGGSGDIDTQYF

D gene: TRBD2
V gene: TRBV28
clone size: few
J gene: TRBJ2-1
CDR3 DNA: TGTGCCAGCAGTGCCCGCGGATCGGGGGGCTACAATGAGCAGTTCTTC
CDR3 protein: CASSARGSGGYNEQFF

D gene: TRBD1
V gene: TRBV20-1
clone size: .
J gene: TRBJ2-3
CDR3 DNA: TGCAGTGCGATCAGGGGGCCCACAGATACGCAGTATTTT
CDR3 protein: CSAIRGPTDTQYF

D gene: .
V gene: TRBV11-2
clone size: many
J gene: TRBJ2-7
CDR3 DNA: TGTGCCAGCAGCTTAGAAGGGGCAGCTTCCTACGAGCAGTACTTC
CDR3 protein: CASSLEGAASYEQYF

D gene: TRBD2
V gene: TRBV24-1
clone size: .
J gene: TRBJ2-1
CDR3 DNA: TGTGCCACCCAGCGGGGGGTTGGCAATGAGCAGTTCTTC
CDR3 protein: CATQRGVGNEQFF

D gene: TRBD2
V gene: TRBV11-2
clone size: .
J gene: TRBJ2-3
CDR3 DNA: TGTGCCAGCAGTATAGCGGGGGGGTTCTCCACAGATACGCAGTATTTT
CDR3 protein: CASSIAGGFSTDTQYF

D gene: TRBD2
V gene: TRBV10-3
clone size: .
J gene: TRBJ2-1
CDR3 DNA: TGTGCCATCAGTGACCGGCGACTAGCGGGGGGGAGCTCCTACAATGAGCAGTTCTTC
CDR3 protein: CAISDRRLAGGSSYNEQFF

D gene: .
V gene: TRBV12-3/TRBV12-4
clone size: many
J gene: TRBJ2-3
CDR3 DNA: TGTGCCAGCAGCGCTGGCTCCGGGGGCTGGAGCACAGATACGCAGTATTTT
CDR3 protein: CASSAGSGGWSTDTQYF

D gene: TRBD1
V gene: TRBV11-2
clone size: few
J gene: TRBJ1-1
CDR3 DNA: TGTGCCAGCAGCATAACGGACAGGGGAGCTTTTGAAGCTTTCTTT
CDR3 protein: CASSITDRGAFEAFF

D gene: TRBD1
V gene: TRBV15
clone size: .
J gene: TRBJ2-2
CDR3 DNA: TGTGCCACCAAGCTCCGACAGGGGACCGGGGAGCTGTTTTTT
CDR3 protein: CATKLRQGTGELFF

D gene: .
V gene: TRBV7-9
clone size: .
J gene: TRBJ2-1
CDR3 DNA: TGTGCCAGCAGCTATATCCGGCAGGGGTCGAATGAGCAGTTCTTC
CDR3 protein: CASSYIRQGSNEQFF

D gene: TRBD1
V gene: TRBV20-1
clone size: few
J gene: TRBJ1-2
CDR3 DNA: TGCAGTGCTAGAGTACGGGACAGTTTGGGCGGCTACACCTTC
CDR3 protein: CSARVRDSLGGYTF

D gene: TRBD2
V gene: TRBV9
clone size: .
J gene: TRBJ2-2
CDR3 DNA: TGTGCCAGCAGCGTAGCTACGGCTAGCGGGAGTCCCGGGGAGCTGTTTTTT
CDR3 protein: CASSVATASGSPGELFF

D gene: TRBD2
V gene: TRBV29-1
clone size: few
J gene: TRBJ2-7
CDR3 DNA: TGCAGCGTTGACGGCGGGACTAGCTCCTACGAGCAGTACTTC
CDR3 protein: CSVDGGTSSYEQYF

D gene: .
V gene: TRBV2
clone size: few
J gene: TRBJ2-1
CDR3 DNA: TGTGCCAGCAAAACTGGGGTCGACCTCGAGCAGTTCTTC
CDR3 protein: CASKTGVDLEQFF

D gene: TRBD2
V gene: TRBV27
clone size: .
J gene: TRBJ2-1
CDR3 DNA: TGTGCCAGCAGTTTTCTAGCGGACTACAATGAGCAGTTCTTC
CDR3 protein: CASSFLADYNEQFF

D gene: .
V gene: TRBV19
clone size: .
J gene: TRBJ2-1
CDR3 DNA: TGTGCCAGTAGTATTTGGGGGACACTATACAATGAGCAGTTCTTC
CDR3 protein: CASSIWGTLYNEQFF

D gene: .
V gene: TRBV7-2
clone size: few
J gene: TRBJ1-3
CDR3 DNA: TGTGCCAGCAGCACAGGAGAAAACACCATATATTTT
CDR3 protein: CASSTGENTIYF

D gene: TRBD2
V gene: TRBV7-2
clone size: .
J gene: TRBJ2-3
CDR3 DNA: TGTGCCAGCAGTCAGACTAGCCGTCGGGCAGATACGCAGTATTTT
CDR3 protein: CASSQTSRRADTQYF

D gene: .
V gene: TRBV4-2
clone size: few
J gene: TRBJ2-1
CDR3 DNA: TGTGCCAGCAGCCAAGGTCCTGGACGATCCTACAATGAGCAGTTCTTC
CDR3 protein: CASSQGPGRSYNEQFF

D gene: .
V gene: TRBV28
clone size: .
J gene: TRBJ2-3
CDR3 DNA: TGTGCCAGCAGTACCCCGGACGCAGATACGCAGTATTTT
CDR3 protein: CASSTPDADTQYF

D gene: .
V gene: TRBV5-1
clone size: .
J gene: TRBJ2-7
CDR3 DNA: TGCGCCAGCACCGACAGTGCCTACGAGCAGTACTTC
CDR3 protein: CASTDSAYEQYF

D gene: TRBD2
V gene: TRBV6-4
clone size: many
J gene: TRBJ2-3
CDR3 DNA: TGTGCCAGCAGTGAATCAGCGGGAGAGGGCGGCACAGATACGCAGTATTTT
CDR3 protein: CASSESAGEGGTDTQYF

D gene: .
V gene: TRBV12-3/TRBV12-4
clone size: .
J gene: TRBJ1-2
CDR3 DNA: TGTGCCAGCAGCTTGCGGCAGATCTATGGCTACACCTTC
CDR3 protein: CASSLRQIYGYTF

D gene: .
V gene: TRBV20-1
clone size: .
J gene: TRBJ1-5
CDR3 DNA: TGCAGTGCTAGAGGGGGGATCGGACAGAACAATCAGCCCCAGCATTTT
CDR3 protein: CSARGGIGQNNQPQHF

D gene: .
V gene: TRBV29-1
clone size: .
J gene: TRBJ1-1
CDR3 DNA: TGCAGCGTTGTTCTGGACGTTGAAGCTTTCTTT
CDR3 protein: CSVVLDVEAFF

D gene: .
V gene: TRBV7-2
clone size: many
J gene: TRBJ2-7
CDR3 DNA: TGTGCCAGCAGCTCTACAGGAGGTAGCTCCTACGAGCAGTACTTC
CDR3 protein: CASSSTGGSSYEQYF

D gene: .
V gene: TRBV28
clone size: .
J gene: TRBJ2-7
CDR3 DNA: TGTGCCAGCAGTTTACCCCGGCCCCCGGGGACCTACGAGCAGTACTTC
CDR3 protein: CASSLPRPPGTYEQYF

D gene: TRBD1
V gene: TRBV28
clone size: once
J gene: TRBJ2-4
CDR3 DNA: TGTGCCAGCTGGGAGACAGGGAAGGGCTCCAAAAACATTCAGTACTTC
CDR3 protein: CASWETGKGSKNIQYF

D gene: .
V gene: TRBV5-1
clone size: .
J gene: TRBJ1-1
CDR3 DNA: TGCGCCAGGGAGGGGGATGAAGCTTTCTTT
CDR3 protein: CAREGDEAFF

D gene: .
V gene: TRBV20-1
clone size: many
J gene: TRBJ2-1
CDR3 DNA: TGCAGGGCTGGAACTCCGGGCCTCGGGCACAATGAGCAGTTCTTC
CDR3 protein: CRAGTPGLGHNEQFF

D gene: TRBD1
V gene: TRBV6-1
clone size: .
J gene: TRBJ2-5
CDR3 DNA: TGTGCCAGCAGACCTGAGACAGGGGGAGGAGAGACCCAGTACTTC
CDR3 protein: CASRPETGGGETQYF

D gene: .
V gene: TRBV5-1
clone size: few
J gene: TRBJ2-3
CDR3 DNA: TGCGCCAGCAGCTTGGCCTGGGTGACAGGAGACCTCACAGATACGCAGTATTTT
CDR3 protein: CASSLAWVTGDLTDTQYF

D gene: .
V gene: TRBV28
clone size: few
J gene: TRBJ2-1
CDR3 DNA: TGTGCCAGCAGTGACTCCCTCCAAGTCTTTGGGTTCTTC
CDR3 protein: CASSDSLQVFGFF

D gene: TRBD1
V gene: TRBV16
clone size: few
J gene: TRBJ1-6
CDR3 DNA: TGTGCCAGCAGCCAATCCGGGACAGGGGATAATTCACCCCTCCACTTT
CDR3 protein: CASSQSGTGDNSPLHF

D gene: .
V gene: TRBV20-1
clone size: .
J gene: TRBJ1-2
CDR3 DNA: TGCAGTGCCACTATCGGCTATGGCTACACCTTC
CDR3 protein: CSATIGYGYTF

D gene: .
V gene: TRBV29-1
clone size: many
J gene: TRBJ2-5
CDR3 DNA: TGCAGCGTTGAAGAAGTAGGGAGAGAGACCCAGTACTTC
CDR3 protein: CSVEEVGRETQYF

D gene: .
V gene: TRBV10-3
clone size: many
J gene: TRBJ2-5
CDR3 DNA: TGTGCCATCCGGGAATCGACAATTGGAGAGACCCAGTACTTC
CDR3 protein: CAIRESTIGETQYF

D gene: TRBD2
V gene: TRBV5-1
clone size: few
J gene: TRBJ2-2
CDR3 DNA: TGCGCCAGCAGCCCTAGCGGACCGAACACCGGGGAGCTGTTTTTT
CDR3 protein: CASSPSGPNTGELFF

D gene: TRBD2
V gene: TRBV7-9
clone size: .
J gene: TRBJ2-3
CDR3 DNA: TGTGCCAGCAGCTCTAGCGGGGGCTACACAGATACGCAGTATTTT
CDR3 protein: CASSSSGGYTDTQYF